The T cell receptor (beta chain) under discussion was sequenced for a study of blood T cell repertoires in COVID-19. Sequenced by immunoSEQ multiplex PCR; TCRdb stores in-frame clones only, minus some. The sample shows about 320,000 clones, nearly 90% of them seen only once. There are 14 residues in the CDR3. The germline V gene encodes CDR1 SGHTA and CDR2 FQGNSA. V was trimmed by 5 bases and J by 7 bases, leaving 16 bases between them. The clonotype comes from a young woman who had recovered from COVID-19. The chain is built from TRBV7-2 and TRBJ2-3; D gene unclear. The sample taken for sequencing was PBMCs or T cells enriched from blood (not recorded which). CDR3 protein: CASSKDSFPNTQYF. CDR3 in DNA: TGTGCCAGCAGCAAAGACTCCTTCCCGAATACGCAGTATTTT.